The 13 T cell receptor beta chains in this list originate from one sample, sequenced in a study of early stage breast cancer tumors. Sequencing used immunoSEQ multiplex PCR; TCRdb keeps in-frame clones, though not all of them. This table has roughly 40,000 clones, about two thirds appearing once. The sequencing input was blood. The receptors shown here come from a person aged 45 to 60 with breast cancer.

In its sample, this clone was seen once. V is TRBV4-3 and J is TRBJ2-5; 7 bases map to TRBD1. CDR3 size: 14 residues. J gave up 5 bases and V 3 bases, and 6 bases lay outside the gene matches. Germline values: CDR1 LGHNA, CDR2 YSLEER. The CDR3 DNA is TGCGCCAGCAGCCAGCCAGGACAGGTGGAGACCCAGTACTTC. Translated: CASSQPGQVETQYF.

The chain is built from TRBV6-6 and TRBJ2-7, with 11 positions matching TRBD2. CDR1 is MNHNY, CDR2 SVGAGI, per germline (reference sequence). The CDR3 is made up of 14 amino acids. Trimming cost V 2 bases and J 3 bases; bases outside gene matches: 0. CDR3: CASSYGLAGYEQYV. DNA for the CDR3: TGTGCCAGCAGTTACGGACTAGCGGGCTACGAGCAGTACGTC.

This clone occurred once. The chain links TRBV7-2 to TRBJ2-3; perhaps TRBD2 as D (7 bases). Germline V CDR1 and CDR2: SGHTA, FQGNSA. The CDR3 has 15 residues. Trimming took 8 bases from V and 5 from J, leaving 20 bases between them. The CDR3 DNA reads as TGTGCCAGCGGCCGAGGGGGACTACAGTTAGATACGCAGTATTTT. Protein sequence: CASGRGGLQLDTQYF.

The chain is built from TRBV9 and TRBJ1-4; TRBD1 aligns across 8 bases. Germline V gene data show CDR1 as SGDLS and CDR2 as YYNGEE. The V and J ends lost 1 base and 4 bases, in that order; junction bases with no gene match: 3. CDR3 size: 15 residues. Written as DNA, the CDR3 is TGTGCCAGCAGCGTACGGACAGGGAATAATGAAAAACTGTTTTTT. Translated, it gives CASSVRTGNNEKLFF.

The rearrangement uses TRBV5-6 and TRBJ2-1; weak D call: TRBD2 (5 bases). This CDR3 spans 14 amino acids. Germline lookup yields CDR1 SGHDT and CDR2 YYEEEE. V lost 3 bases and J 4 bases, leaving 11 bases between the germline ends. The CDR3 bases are TGTGCCAGCAGCTCTTTAAGGACTTACAATGAGCAGTTCTTC. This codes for CASSSLRTYNEQFF.

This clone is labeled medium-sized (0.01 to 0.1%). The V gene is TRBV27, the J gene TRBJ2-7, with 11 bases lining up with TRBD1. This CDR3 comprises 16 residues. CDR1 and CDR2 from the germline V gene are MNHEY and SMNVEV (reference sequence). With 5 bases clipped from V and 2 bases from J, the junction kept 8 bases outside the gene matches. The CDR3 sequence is CASSSKRDRGTYEQYF. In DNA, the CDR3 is TGTGCCAGCAGTAGCAAGAGGGACAGGGGGACCTACGAGCAGTACTTC.

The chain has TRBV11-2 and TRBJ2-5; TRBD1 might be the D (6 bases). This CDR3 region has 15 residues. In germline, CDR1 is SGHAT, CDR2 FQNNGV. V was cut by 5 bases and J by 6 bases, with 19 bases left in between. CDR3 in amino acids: CASSKRTDFSKTQYF. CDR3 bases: TGTGCCAGCAGCAAACGGACAGATTTCTCAAAGACCCAGTACTTC.

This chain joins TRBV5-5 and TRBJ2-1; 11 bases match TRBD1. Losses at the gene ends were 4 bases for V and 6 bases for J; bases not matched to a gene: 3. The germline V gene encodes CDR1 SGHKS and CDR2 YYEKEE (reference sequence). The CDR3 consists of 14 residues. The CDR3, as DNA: TGTGCCAGCAGCCCGGGACAGGGGGGCAATGAGCAGTTCTTC. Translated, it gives CASSPGQGGNEQFF.

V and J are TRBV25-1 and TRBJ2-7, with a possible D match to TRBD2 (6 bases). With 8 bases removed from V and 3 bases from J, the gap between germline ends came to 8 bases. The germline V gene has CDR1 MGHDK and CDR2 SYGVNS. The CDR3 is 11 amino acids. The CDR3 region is CASLGGYEQYF. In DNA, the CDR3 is TGTGCCAGCCTGGGAGGCTACGAGCAGTACTTC.

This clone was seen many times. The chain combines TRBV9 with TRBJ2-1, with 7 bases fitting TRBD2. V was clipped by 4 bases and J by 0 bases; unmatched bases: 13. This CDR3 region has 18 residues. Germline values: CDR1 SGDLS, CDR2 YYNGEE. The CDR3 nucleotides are TGTGCCAGCAGCCTGGAGGCTAGCGGATCGAGCTCCTACAATGAGCAGTTCTTC. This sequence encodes CASSLEASGSSSYNEQFF.

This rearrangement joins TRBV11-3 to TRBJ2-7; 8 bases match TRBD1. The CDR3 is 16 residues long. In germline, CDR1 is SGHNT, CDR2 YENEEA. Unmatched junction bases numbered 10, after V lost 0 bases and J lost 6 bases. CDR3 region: CASSLDQVRGRVEQYF. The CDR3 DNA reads TGTGCCAGCAGCTTAGATCAAGTCAGGGGGCGGGTCGAGCAGTACTTC.

CDR3 coding DNA: TGTGCCAGCAGCTTAGGAAGGGGGGGACACAATGAGCAGTTCTTC. Encoded protein: CASSLGRGGHNEQFF. This sequence joins TRBV7-6 and TRBJ2-1; the D gene is possibly TRBD2 (7 bases). The CDR3 sequence is 15 residues long. The germline CDR1 and CDR2 sequences are SGHVS and FNYEAQ. The ends were cut back, 1 base at V and 5 bases at J, with 12 bases in the middle.

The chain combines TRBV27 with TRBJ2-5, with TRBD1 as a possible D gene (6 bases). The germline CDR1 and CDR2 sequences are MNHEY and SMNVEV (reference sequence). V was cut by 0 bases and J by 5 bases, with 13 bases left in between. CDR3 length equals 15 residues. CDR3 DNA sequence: TGTGCCAGCAGTTTATCGGTTGGGGGCGGGGAGACCCAGTACTTC. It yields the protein CASSLSVGGGETQYF.